These T cell receptor beta chains were read from a single sample in a study of cytomegalovirus exposure and HLA in healthy donors. Data came from immunoSEQ multiplex PCR; TCRdb stores just in-frame clones and leaves some out. The table lists over 100,000 clones. Sequenced material: PBMCs. The receptor source for this set is a woman aged 40 to 49 in good health and CMV-seropositive. Each CDR3 is given with its conserved first and last residue. The D gene is left open where the match is weak.

D gene	V gene	J gene	CDR3 DNA	CDR3 protein
-	TRBV28	TRBJ2-6	TGTGCCAGCATGGGGGGCGGGGGCTCTGGGGCCAACGTCCTGACTTTC	CASMGGGGSGANVLTF
-	TRBV6-1	TRBJ2-2	TGTGCCAGCAGAAGACAGGAAAACACCGGGGAGCTGTTTTTT	CASRRQENTGELFF
-	TRBV18	TRBJ2-3	TGTGCCAGCTCATCCCAGGCCCGGCCATCAGATACGCAGTATTTT	CASSSQARPSDTQYF
-	TRBV7-9	TRBJ2-1	TGTGCCAGCAGCTTAGGCTTGGAGGGCGATGAGCAGTTCTTC	CASSLGLEGDEQFF
TRBD2	TRBV28	TRBJ2-4	TGTGCCAGCAGTCCAAGCGGGAGGGGGAACATAGCCAAAAACATTCAGTACTTC	CASSPSGRGNIAKNIQYF
-	TRBV5-1	TRBJ2-2	TGCGCCAGCAGCATAGCGGACAGGTGGACCGGGGAGCTGTTTTTT	CASSIADRWTGELFF
-	TRBV5-1	TRBJ1-5	TGCGCCAGCCCGCGGGGTCGTCAGCCCCAGCATTTT	CASPRGRQPQHF
-	TRBV30	TRBJ1-1	TGTGCCTGGAGTGTCGGACAGAACACTGAAGCTTTCTTT	CAWSVGQNTEAFF
-	TRBV14	TRBJ1-4	TGTGCCAGCAGCCCCCGGTGGCGGTCTGGGGAAAAACTGTTTTTT	CASSPRWRSGEKLFF
-	TRBV5-5	TRBJ2-2	TGTGCCAGCAGCTTGACATATCGTCCCGACAGGATCACCGGGGAGCTGTTTTTT	CASSLTYRPDRITGELFF